The following is a TCR beta chain sequence with its context. The antigen this receptor binds is unknown. Base qualities are missing; no much larger clone stands one base away. Systemically healthy Caucasian individuals from Russia, 39 in total and aged roughly 6 to 100 years, were included as donors. Roughly 9 milliliters of peripheral blood were drawn from each donor into EDTA-treated Vacutainer tubes. Ficoll-Paque density-gradient centrifugation was used to isolate PBMCs, with at least 7 million per sample. Total RNA, at least 6 micrograms per sample, was extracted from PBMCs with Trizol reagent. For every donor, an aliquot of PBMCs went through flow cytometry to measure the percentages of naive CD45RAhigh/CD27high T cells. Library prep was done by 5' RACE. The instrument was an Illumina HiSeq 2500. A second PCR of roughly 6 to 11 cycles was performed with a sample-barcoded 5' primer and a J-beta primer mix. Each TCR beta cDNA molecule received a unique molecular identifier from a template-switch 5' adaptor carrying 12 random nucleotides. Each sample yielded at least 2.5 million CDR3-containing paired-end reads. First-strand cDNA synthesis was performed from all RNA using the Mint cDNA synthesis kit, with priming by a TRBC-specific oligonucleotide. Following uracil-DNA glycosylase treatment, all cDNA underwent a first 18-cycle PCR with the universal primers M1SS and BC2_uni_R. The authors processed their data as follows. For normalization, 1 million high-quality reads were randomly selected from each sample, with every read carrying a distinct molecular identifier. Reads with shared molecular identifiers were discarded instead of being binned into consensus sequences. MiTCR, set to a Q25 quality threshold and the strictest error-elimination algorithm, was used for CDR3 identification, clonotype clustering and error correction. A nonparametric unseen species model using Euler transformation provided a lower-bound estimate of total TCR beta diversity. TCRdb passed the public sequencing reads through fastp at Q25 and MiXCR, retaining productive beta sequences. Rows are combined by CDR3 protein, so each entry shows the most common genes and DNA. None of the V and J calls come from the authors' own analysis; TCRdb made them. Counted in this sample were about 1.4 million distinct CDR3 sequences; roughly 64% of them appeared once. Of the sample, approximately 7% falls within the top ten clones.

This record belongs to a study of blood T cells in healthy people across ages (dated by TCRdb to about 2015). For context, the study as a whole: In model experiments, template switching captured roughly one uniquely barcoded TCR beta cDNA molecule for every two T cells. For two donors (one aged 18 to 29 and one aged 80 or older), the study analyzed two additional independent replicas of 1 million unique cDNA reads from the same blood draw. Using deep sequencing normalized with unique cDNA molecular identifiers, the study measured how TCR beta repertoire diversity changes with age. Donors of different ages were randomly distributed across sequencing lanes to avoid experimental bias. The donors were divided into four age groups: young (average roughly 15 years), middle-aged (approximately 41), aged (about 61) and long-lived (around 80).

The CDR3, from cysteine to phenylalanine, totals 13 residues. The sequence is cut down to CDR3 DNA, 39 bases in frame from base 1. V was cut back by 2 bases and J by 6 bases, leaving a gap of 12 bases between them. As encoded in the germline V gene (reference sequence), CDR1 is DFQATT while CDR2 is SNEGSKA. Results and caveats for the whole study, not just this receptor: As age increased, observed TCR beta diversity per million T cells dropped in a roughly linear way, and a significant reduction was already evident by age about 40. There was a strong correlation between observed TCR beta diversity and the percentage of naive T cells measured by flow cytometry. Conclusive comparison of naive and antigen-experienced compartments was prevented by the profiling of bulk unsorted PBMCs. Because donor CMV infection status was unknown, age-related changes in expanded clonotypes were potentially confounded. Total diversity estimates from one million sequenced T cells were considered lower bounds and underestimates. Compared with the aged group, more naive CD4+ T cells, fewer expanded clones and increased TCR diversity were shown by the long-lived group, suggesting age selection.

The rearranged chain carries TRBV20-1 and TRBJ2-3; the D gene is not confidently resolved. This TCR was recovered from a man between 18 and 29 years old in good health. Material for sequencing was blood. CDR3 loop: CSARRKSGDTQYF. The nucleotides read TGCAGTGCTAGACGGAAGTCTGGTGATACGCAGTATTTT.